This T cell receptor beta chain was recorded in a study of cytomegalovirus exposure and HLA in healthy donors. In the study overall: Previous work identified around 120 million unique TCR beta sequences from around 200 million T cells. General study findings and limits: TRBV6-2, TRBV6-3 and some other V segments were unresolvable in 87-base-pair reads. Analysis was carried out at a later point, and it linked a missense DCLRE1C variant to TCR beta V- and J-gene trimming. Sequences of the TCR beta chain were said to predict the HLA-A and HLA-B alleles of most subjects accurately.

PCR amplification relied on 60 Vbeta primers (plus 13 Jbeta primers). Some clones are missing from TCRdb's copy, which holds only in-frame ones; the method was immunoSEQ multiplex PCR. The table shows about 130,000 clones, with roughly 74% occurring only once. Comment on this clone: Its antigen is still unknown.

CDR3 length: 15 amino acids. V shed 3 bases and J 6 bases; nucleotides not matched to a gene: 8. The germline V gene has CDR1 MNHEY and CDR2 SMNVEV (reference sequence). This clonotype was obtained from a man aged 35 to 55 in good health and CMV-seronegative. The gene calls are TRBV27 and TRBJ2-7, with 10 bases fitting TRBD1. Sequences were obtained from PBMCs. CDR3 nucleotides: TGTGCCAGCAGTTTGACAGGGGGCGCTGGGGGCGAGCAGTACTTC. Translation: CASSLTGGAGGEQYF.